A single sample is the source of the 20 T cell receptor beta chains below, sequenced in a study of blood T cell repertoires in COVID-19. Repertoires were generated with immunoSEQ multiplex PCR, while TCRdb's copy carries only in-frame clones and drops some. Here the sample spans approximately 200,000 clones, about 83% being singletons. Material: PBMCs or T cells enriched from blood (not recorded which). The receptors shown here come from a woman aged 25 to 45 who had recovered from COVID-19.

The chain joins TRBV5-6 to TRBJ2-7; 12 bases map to TRBD2. The CDR3 totals 15 residues. Germline CDR1 SGHDT, CDR2 YYEEEE. The ends lost 1 base at V and 4 bases at J; junction bases unmatched: 3. CDR3 amino acids: CASSLTLAGGYEQYF. CDR3 DNA: TGTGCCAGCAGCTTGACGCTAGCGGGAGGGTACGAGCAGTACTTC.

This clone was observed a single time. The rearrangement uses TRBV10-2 and TRBJ1-2; weak D call: TRBD1 (5 bases). CDR3 length equals 14 residues. The germline V gene has CDR1 WSHSY and CDR2 SAAADI. Trimming removed 4 bases from V and 2 bases from J, with 11 bases in between. This CDR3 is CASSAGGGNYGYTF. As DNA, the CDR3 is TGCGCCAGCAGTGCCGGGGGGGGGAACTATGGCTACACCTTC.

The gene calls are TRBV5-1 and TRBJ1-2, with a tentative D call TRBD1 (5 bases). The germline V and J ends were trimmed by 3 bases and 0 bases, with 9 bases remaining between them. CDR3 size: 14 residues. Looked up from germline, CDR1 is SGHRS and CDR2 is YFSETQ. In DNA form, the CDR3 reads TGCGCCAGCAGCTCAAGGGGTACTAACTATGGCTACACCTTC. This sequence encodes CASSSRGTNYGYTF.

The genes are TRBV7-9 and TRBJ2-4; D not resolved. This CDR3 region has 14 residues. Germline V gene data show CDR1 as SEHNR and CDR2 as FQNEAQ (reference sequence). The V gene lost 5 bases and the J gene lost 1 base, with 9 bases spanning the gap. As DNA, the CDR3 is TGTGCCAGCAGCACCACTGCGGCCAAAAACATTCAGTACTTC. Its protein is CASSTTAAKNIQYF.

The V and J genes are TRBV28 and TRBJ1-2; 8 nucleotides line up with TRBD1. Germline V CDR1 and CDR2: MDHEN, SYDVKM. The CDR3 is made up of 13 amino acids. The V and J ends lost 6 bases and 8 bases, in that order; junction bases with no gene match: 8. CDR3 loop: CASRTGTGTGYTF. CDR3 nucleotide sequence: TGTGCCAGCAGAACCGGGACAGGAACAGGCTACACCTTC.

V is TRBV6-5 and J is TRBJ2-7; D possibly corresponds to TRBD2 (6 bases). Trimming stripped 6 bases from V and 2 bases from J, with 11 bases between. The CDR3 runs 13 residues. Germline V gene data show CDR1 as MNHEY and CDR2 as SVGAGI. The CDR3 loop reads CASRRDSTYEQYF. CDR3 nucleotide sequence: TGTGCCAGCAGAAGGGACTCCACCTACGAGCAGTACTTC.

This clone was observed a few times. The J gene is TRBJ1-1, the V gene TRBV2, with a possible D match to TRBD1 (6 bases). This CDR3 has 15 residues. CDR1 is SNHLY, CDR2 FYNNEI, per germline. Trimming stripped 6 bases from V and 5 bases from J, with 19 bases between. CDR3 region: CASSPPAVRGTEAFF. The CDR3 coding sequence is TGTGCCAGCAGCCCCCCCGCAGTTAGGGGGACTGAAGCTTTCTTT.

The chain has TRBV27 and TRBJ1-5, with D hard to call. This CDR3 spans 14 amino acids. With 3 bases removed from V and 3 bases from J, the gap between germline ends came to 9 bases. The germline gives CDR1 MNHEY, CDR2 SMNVEV (reference sequence). CDR3 in amino acids: CASSLEGHNQPQHF. The CDR3 nucleotides read TGTGCCAGCAGTTTGGAGGGTCACAATCAGCCCCAGCATTTT.

The chain employs TRBV18 and TRBJ1-1, with D possibly matching TRBD1 (5 bases). There are 14 residues in the CDR3. Deletions cut 6 bases from V and 1 base from J, with 12 bases between. Germline V gene data show CDR1 as KGHSH and CDR2 as LQKENI. DNA of the CDR3: TGTGCCAGCTCGCAGCAGGGCCGGAACACTGAAGCTTTCTTT. Translating gives CASSQQGRNTEAFF.

The chain has TRBV6-5 and TRBJ1-2; 11 bases fit TRBD1. With V trimmed by 4 bases and J by 4 bases, 5 bases remained unmatched. The CDR3 totals 15 residues. The germline V gene encodes CDR1 MNHEY and CDR2 SVGAGI. The CDR3: CASSFRDRGSYGYTF. CDR3 nucleotides: TGTGCCAGCAGTTTCCGGGACAGGGGGTCCTATGGCTACACCTTC.

The chain uses TRBV3-1 (or the pseudogene TRBV3-2) and TRBJ1-6; no clear D gene. Germline V gene lookup returns CDR1 LGHDT and CDR2 YNNKEL (reference sequence). V gave up 1 base and J gave up 10 bases, with 8 bases separating them. This CDR3 is built from 13 residues. CDR3 DNA sequence: TGTGCCAGCAGCCAAGTAAGCGGCTCACCCCTCCACTTT. It yields the protein CASSQVSGSPLHF.

The V call is TRBV7-9, the J call TRBJ2-7; D may be TRBD2 (6 bases). Germline CDR1 SEHNR, CDR2 FQNEAQ (reference sequence). The CDR3 sequence is 15 residues long. V lost 4 bases, J lost 0 bases, and 13 bases lay in between. CDR3 bases: TGTGCCAGCAGCTCGGGGGACTTTCACTCCTACGAGCAGTACTTC. Its translation: CASSSGDFHSYEQYF.

V is TRBV27 and J is TRBJ2-1; D is possibly TRBD2 (6 bases). The CDR3 is 12 amino acids. V was pared by 0 bases and J by 15 bases, with 12 bases between. Germline-derived CDR1 and CDR2 are MNHEY and SMNVEV (reference sequence). The CDR3 loop is CASSLSPGEVFF. The CDR3 nucleotides read TGTGCCAGCAGTTTATCGCCGGGAGAGGTGTTCTTC.

This clone was counted between two and nine times. The chain joins TRBV3-1 (or the pseudogene TRBV3-2) to TRBJ1-1; TRBD1 aligns across 8 bases. The CDR3 is 13 residues long. Germline-derived CDR1 and CDR2 are LGHDT and YNNKEL (reference sequence). V lost 4 bases, J lost 4 bases, and 2 bases stayed unmatched. CDR3 protein: CASSLTGGTEAFF. The CDR3 coding sequence is TGTGCCAGCAGCCTTACAGGGGGCACTGAAGCTTTCTTT.

The V gene is TRBV6-5, the J gene TRBJ2-7; D perhaps matches TRBD2 (5 bases). The CDR3 runs 11 residues. Trimming took 6 bases from V and 4 from J, leaving 7 bases between them. CDR1 is MNHEY, CDR2 SVGAGI, per germline. CDR3 loop: CASRREYEQYF. CDR3 sequence (DNA): TGTGCCAGCAGGAGGGAGTACGAGCAGTACTTC.

CDR3 sequence (DNA): TGTGTTTTTTGGGGCTCCACCGGGGAGCTGTTTTTT. Residues: CVFWGSTGELFF. J is TRBJ2-2 and V is TRBV7-2, with a tentative D call TRBD1 (5 bases). CDR1 and CDR2 from the germline V gene are SGHTA and FQGNSA. CDR3 length equals 12 residues.

V gene TRBV5-1 combines with J gene TRBJ1-4; 8 bases match TRBD1. The CDR3 loop spans 17 amino acids. Losses at the gene ends were 0 bases for V and 2 bases for J; bases not matched to a gene: 6. The germline CDR1 and CDR2 sequences are SGHRS and YFSETQ. The CDR3: CASSLGGRGLTNEKLFF. DNA of the CDR3: TGCGCCAGCAGCTTGGGAGGCAGGGGGCTTACTAATGAAAAACTGTTTTTT.

The table lists this clone with a few counts. This chain connects TRBV5-4 to TRBJ2-1, with D perhaps matching TRBD2 (5 bases). CDR1 and CDR2 from the germline V gene are SGHNT and YYREEE (reference sequence). This CDR3 spans 12 amino acids. The V end was cut by 1 base, the J end by 10 bases, with 9 bases between. The CDR3 coding sequence is TGTGCCAGCAGCTTGAATCCGGGAGAGCAGTTCTTC. Translation: CASSLNPGEQFF. The variable domain in full, completed from reference TRBV5-4 and TRBJ2-1, reads ETGVTQSPTHLIKTRGQQVTLRCSSQSGHNTVSWYQQALGQGPQFIFQYYREEENGRGNFPPRFSGLQFPNYSSELNVNALELDDSALYLCASSLNPGEQFFGPGTRLTVL.

This clone occurred a few times. The chain joins TRBV27 to TRBJ2-1; 9 bases fit TRBD2. The CDR3 has 14 amino acids. CDR1 and CDR2 (germline): MNHEY, SMNVEV (reference sequence). Germline trimming cut 3 bases from V and 5 bases from J; bases unmatched to any gene: 2. The CDR3 sequence is CASSFRLADNEQFF. The CDR3 coding sequence is TGTGCCAGCAGTTTTCGACTAGCGGACAATGAGCAGTTCTTC.

The chain combines TRBV27 with TRBJ1-1; tentatively, D is TRBD1 (6 bases). Germline V gene data show CDR1 as MNHEY and CDR2 as SMNVEV (reference sequence). CDR3 size: 12 residues. Between the trimmed V and J ends, which lost 6 bases and 2 bases, there was a span of 7 bases. CDR3 residues: CASSGTNTEAFF. In DNA, the CDR3 is TGTGCCAGCAGCGGGACAAACACTGAAGCTTTCTTT.